This TCR beta chain came from a study of blood T cell repertoires in COVID-19. Authors' data handling: Estimation of nucleated cell counts was performed using reference gene primer amplification. The method was immunoSEQ multiplex PCR; TCRdb's version includes in-frame clones alone and lacks a portion of them. D and trimming come from the DNA, and the V and J calls and clone size come from that table. The sample holds over 300,000 clones, 65% to 90% seen once. From germline, CDR1 is SEHNR and CDR2 FQNEAQ (reference sequence). The CDR3 sequence is 13 residues long. The V end lost 2 bases, the J end lost 6 bases, and 7 bases lay between the germline ends.

The clonotype was recovered from a woman under 30 who had recovered from COVID-19. The specimen was PBMCs or T cells enriched from blood (not recorded which). The chain has TRBV7-9 and TRBJ2-2; unclear D gene. The CDR3 coding sequence is TGTGCCAGCAGCTTACCTACGGCCGGGGAGCTGTTTTTT. It translates to CASSLPTAGELFF.